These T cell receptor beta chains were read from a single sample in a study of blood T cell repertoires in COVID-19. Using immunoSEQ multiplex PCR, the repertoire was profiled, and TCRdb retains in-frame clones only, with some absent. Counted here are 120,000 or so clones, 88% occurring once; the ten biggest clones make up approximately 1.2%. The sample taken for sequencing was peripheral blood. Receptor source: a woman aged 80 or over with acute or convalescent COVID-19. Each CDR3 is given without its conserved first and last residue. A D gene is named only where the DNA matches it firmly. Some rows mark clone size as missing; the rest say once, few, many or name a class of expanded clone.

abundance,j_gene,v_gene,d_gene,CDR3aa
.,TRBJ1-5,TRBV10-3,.,AISGGGNQPQH
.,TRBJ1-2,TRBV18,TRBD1,ASSSTGGAGYT
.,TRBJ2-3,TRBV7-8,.,ASSFDRSTDTQY
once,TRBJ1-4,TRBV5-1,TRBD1,ASSFGTANEKLF
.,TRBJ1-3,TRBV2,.,ASGGGSGNTIY
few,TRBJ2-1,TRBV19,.,ASSGLSSEQF
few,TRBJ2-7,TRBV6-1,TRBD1,ASSEAGTGGPYEQY
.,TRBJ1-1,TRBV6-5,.,ASIRLSYTEAF
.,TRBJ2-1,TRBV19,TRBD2,ASKASGGAGNEQF
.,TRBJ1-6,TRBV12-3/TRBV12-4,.,ASSLGREEPLH
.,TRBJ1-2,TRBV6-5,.,ASRKIGVGNYGYT
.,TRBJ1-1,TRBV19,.,ASSLQMNTEAF
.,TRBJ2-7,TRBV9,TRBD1,ASTPGQGDAYEQY
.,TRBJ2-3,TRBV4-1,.,ASSQGTAYTQY
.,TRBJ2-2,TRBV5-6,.,ASSLDRITGELF
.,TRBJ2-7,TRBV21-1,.,ASMPNIYEQY
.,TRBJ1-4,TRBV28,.,ASSYRTLGVDEKLF
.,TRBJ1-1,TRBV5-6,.,ASSQGWNTEAF
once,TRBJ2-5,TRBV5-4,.,ASSLTRQETQY
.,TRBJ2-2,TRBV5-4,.,ASSLNAGAAGELF
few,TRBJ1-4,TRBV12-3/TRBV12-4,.,ASSLSEKLF
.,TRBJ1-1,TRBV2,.,ASSGDGRTEAF
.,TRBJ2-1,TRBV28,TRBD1,ASSLGAGTGRSEQF
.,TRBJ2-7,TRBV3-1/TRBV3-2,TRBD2,ASSRRTTSGGHFGRTYEQY
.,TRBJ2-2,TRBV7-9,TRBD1,ASCPGQGDSGELF
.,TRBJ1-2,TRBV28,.,ASSLSTGGYT
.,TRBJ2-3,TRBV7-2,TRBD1,ASSLWGQGATDTQY
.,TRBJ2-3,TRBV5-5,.,ASSLVQGIDTQY
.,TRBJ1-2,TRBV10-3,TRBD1,AISERQGGNGYT
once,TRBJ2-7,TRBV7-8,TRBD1,ASSFGQGPYEQY
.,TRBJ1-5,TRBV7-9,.,ASSSGFSNQPQH
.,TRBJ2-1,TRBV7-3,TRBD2,ASSLRTSGIRYNEQF
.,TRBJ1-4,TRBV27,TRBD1,ATKGQGYATNEKLF
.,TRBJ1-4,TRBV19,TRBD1,ASSIDRTGFEKLF
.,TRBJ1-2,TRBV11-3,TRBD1,ASRLTGTGGGYT
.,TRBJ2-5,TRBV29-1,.,SGGGRQGSIGTQY
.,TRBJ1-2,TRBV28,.,ASSDHGTLGYGYT
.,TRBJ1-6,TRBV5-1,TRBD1,ASSRTGSLRSSYNSPLH
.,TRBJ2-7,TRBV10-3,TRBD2,AISGDSGRAEQY
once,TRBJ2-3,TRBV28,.,AISRGGIGTDTQY
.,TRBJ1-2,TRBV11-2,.,ASNTVRGYYGYT
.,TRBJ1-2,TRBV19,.,ASSIAQGQRGGYT
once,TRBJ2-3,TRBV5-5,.,ATQTGTITDTQY
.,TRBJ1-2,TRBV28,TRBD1,ASSPTHRGYYGYT
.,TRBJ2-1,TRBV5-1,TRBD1,ASSRDSQNEQF
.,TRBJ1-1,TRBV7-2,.,ASSPTRGNTEAF
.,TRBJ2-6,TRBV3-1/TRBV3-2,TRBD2,ASSPPGGLSGANVLT
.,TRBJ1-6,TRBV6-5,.,ASRNGAGPGSPLH
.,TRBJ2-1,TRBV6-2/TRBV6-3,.,ASSPDSGDRGSQWGLAGNNEQF
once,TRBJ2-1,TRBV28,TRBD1,ASSGSGTGSYNEQF
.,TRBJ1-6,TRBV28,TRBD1,ASSSGGQGPTTYRNSPLH
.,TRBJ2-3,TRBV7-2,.,ASSLVAGYNTDTQY
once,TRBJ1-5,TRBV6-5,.,ASTQNYGNQPQH
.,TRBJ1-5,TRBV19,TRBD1,ASSRRQGDSNQPQH
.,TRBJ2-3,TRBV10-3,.,AISEKNAVRADTQY